This TCR beta chain was identified during a study of cytomegalovirus exposure and HLA in healthy donors. Concerning this clone: Its antigen remains unidentified.

Study-level results: The authors reported that TCR beta sequences could predict HLA-A and HLA-B alleles. These predictions were accurate for most subjects in the first cohort.

The PCR contained 60 Vbeta and 13 Jbeta primers. Clones were sequenced by immunoSEQ multiplex PCR, and TCRdb holds only the in-frame ones, with some missing. The sample contains 60,000 to 90,000 clones, about 70% of which appear only once. The source is a man between 35 and 55 years old in good health and CMV-seropositive. Sequenced sample: PBMCs.

CDR3 sequence: CASSEQGRGYTF. In nucleotides, the CDR3 is TGTGCCAGCAGTGAACAGGGTCGGGGCTACACCTTC. The V and J genes are TRBV2 and TRBJ1-2; weak D call: TRBD1 (5 bases). Trimming took off 2 bases at V and 8 bases at J, with 9 bases between the two ends. CDR3 length: 12 amino acids. Germline V lookup: CDR1 SNHLY, CDR2 FYNNEI.